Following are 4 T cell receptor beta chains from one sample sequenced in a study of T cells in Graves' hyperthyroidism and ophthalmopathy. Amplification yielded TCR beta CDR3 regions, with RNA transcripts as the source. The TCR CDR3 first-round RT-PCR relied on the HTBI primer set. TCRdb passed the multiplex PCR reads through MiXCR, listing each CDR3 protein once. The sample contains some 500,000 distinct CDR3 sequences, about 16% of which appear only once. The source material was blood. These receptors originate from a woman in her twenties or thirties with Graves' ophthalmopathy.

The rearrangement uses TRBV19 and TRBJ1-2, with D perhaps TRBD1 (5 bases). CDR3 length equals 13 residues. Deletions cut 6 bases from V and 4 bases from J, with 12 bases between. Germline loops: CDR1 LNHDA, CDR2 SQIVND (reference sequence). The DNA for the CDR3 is TGTGCCAGTAGCCGAGGACACCTCTATGGCTACACCTTC. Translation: CASSRGHLYGYTF.

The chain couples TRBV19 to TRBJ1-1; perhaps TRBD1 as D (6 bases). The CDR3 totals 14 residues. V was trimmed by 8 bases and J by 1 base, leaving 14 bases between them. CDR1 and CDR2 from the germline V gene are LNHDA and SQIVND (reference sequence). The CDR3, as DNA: TGTGCCAGTCAACAGGGCCGGACGAACACTGAAGCTTTCTTT. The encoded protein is CASQQGRTNTEAFF.

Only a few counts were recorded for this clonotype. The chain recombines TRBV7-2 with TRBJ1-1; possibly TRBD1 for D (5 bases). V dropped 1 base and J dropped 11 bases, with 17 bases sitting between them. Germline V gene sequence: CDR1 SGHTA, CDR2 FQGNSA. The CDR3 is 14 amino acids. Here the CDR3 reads CASSLVSGGGWAFF. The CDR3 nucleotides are TGTGCCAGCAGCTTAGTATCCGGGGGAGGTTGGGCTTTCTTT.

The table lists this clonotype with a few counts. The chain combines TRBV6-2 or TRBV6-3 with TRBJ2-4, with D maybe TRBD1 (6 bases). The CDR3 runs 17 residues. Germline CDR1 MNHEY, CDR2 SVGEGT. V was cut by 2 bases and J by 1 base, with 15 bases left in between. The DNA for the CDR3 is TGTGCCAGCAGTTACCCGCAGACAGGAAGGGCCAAAAACATTCAGTACTTC. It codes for CASSYPQTGRAKNIQYF.